What follows are 11 T cell receptor beta chains derived from one specimen sequenced in a study of blood T cell repertoires in COVID-19. TCRdb's table, derived via immunoSEQ multiplex PCR, lists solely in-frame clones and lacks some. Of just under 90,000 clones in the sample, 90% to 95% were seen once. The sample was peripheral blood. The receptor set was obtained from a man aged 55 to 70 with acute or convalescent COVID-19.

Of note for this clone: Mismatch with germline at one junction end may stem from a read error. This chain joins TRBV7-2 and TRBJ1-2; no clear D gene. Germline V gene lookup returns CDR1 SGHTA and CDR2 FQGNSA. This CDR3 has 14 amino acids. The CDR3 loop is CASNLPGAFYGYTF. The CDR3 coding sequence is TGTGCCAGCAACTTACCTGGAGCCTTCTATGGCTACACCTTC. Complete variable domain (other parts from reference TRBV7-2 and TRBJ1-2): GAGVSQSPSNKVTEKGKDVELRCDPISGHTALYWYRQSLGQGLEFLIYFQGNSAPDKSGLPSDRFSAERTGGSVSTLTIQRTQQEDSAVYLCASNLPGAFYGYTFGSGTRLTVV.

The V and J genes are TRBV27 and TRBJ2-1, with D perhaps TRBD1 (6 bases). The germline gives CDR1 MNHEY, CDR2 SMNVEV (reference sequence). V was clipped by 5 bases and J by 10 bases, with 24 bases between them. This CDR3 has 16 amino acids. Written as DNA, the CDR3 is TGTGCCAGCAGTCCCCGCGACCCCCGACAGGACCGAGAGCAGTTCTTC. It specifies CASSPRDPRQDREQFF.

CDR3 loop: CASRFEESTDTQYF. As DNA, the CDR3 is TGCGCCAGCAGATTCGAGGAGTCCACAGATACGCAGTATTTT. The V and J genes are TRBV5-1 and TRBJ2-3; D not certain. The V end lost 5 bases, the J end lost 2 bases, and 12 bases lay between the germline ends. Germline loops: CDR1 SGHRS, CDR2 YFSETQ. There are 14 residues in the CDR3.

The CDR3 is CASGLGQGATDTQYF. CDR3 nucleotide sequence: TGTGCTAGTGGTTTGGGACAGGGGGCCACAGATACGCAGTATTTT. The rearrangement joins TRBV12-5 to TRBJ2-3; 10 bases are a match to TRBD1. Losses at the gene ends were 1 base for V and 2 bases for J; bases not matched to a gene: 0. The germline V gene encodes CDR1 LGHNT and CDR2 FRNRAP. The CDR3 is made up of 15 amino acids.

The chain links TRBV9 to TRBJ2-7; no definite D call. Germline CDR1 and CDR2: SGDLS and YYNGEE. Trimming left V 4 bases short and J 0 bases short, with 8 bases between. The CDR3 is made up of 13 amino acids. The CDR3 sequence is CASSSRYSYEQYF. The CDR3 coding sequence is TGTGCCAGCAGCTCCCGGTACTCCTACGAGCAGTACTTC.

V gene TRBV15 combines with J gene TRBJ2-1; the D gene is possibly TRBD1 (5 bases). The CDR3 runs 14 residues. V lost 3 bases to trimming and J lost 8 bases, with 14 bases between them. Per the germline V gene, CDR1 is LNHNV and CDR2 is YYDKDF (reference sequence). The CDR3 bases are TGTGCCACCAGCAGCCTGTGGGGCATCGATGAGCAGTTCTTC. Protein: CATSSLWGIDEQFF.

This chain joins TRBV19 and TRBJ1-5; 8 bases align to TRBD1. The CDR3 is 15 residues long. CDR1 and CDR2 (germline): LNHDA, SQIVND (reference sequence). Trimming took 7 bases from V and 6 from J; bases not matched to a gene: 11. CDR3: CASTTTGEFGQPQHF. CDR3 in DNA: TGTGCCAGTACCACGACAGGGGAGTTCGGTCAGCCCCAGCATTTT.

The count of this clone is one. V and J are TRBV6-1 and TRBJ1-2; TRBD1 matches 10 bases. Germline trimming cut 3 bases from V and 8 bases from J; bases unmatched to any gene: 6. The CDR3 runs 14 residues. Germline V CDR1 and CDR2: MNHNS, SASEGT. The CDR3 nucleotides are TGTGCCAGCAGTGATAGACAGGGGGCGGAGGGCTACACCTTC. This gives the protein CASSDRQGAEGYTF.

This chain uses TRBV13 with TRBJ2-2, with 11 positions matching TRBD2. This CDR3 spans 15 amino acids. Germline CDR1 PRHDT, CDR2 FYEKMQ (reference sequence). J lost 3 bases, V lost 5 bases, and 2 bases had no gene match. The CDR3 loop is CASSKGLADTGELFF. DNA for the CDR3: TGTGCCAGCAGCAAGGGACTAGCGGACACCGGGGAGCTGTTTTTT.

J is TRBJ2-5 and V is TRBV6-5, with D hard to call. Germline assignment: CDR1 MNHEY and CDR2 SVGAGI. Deletions cut 10 bases from V and 5 bases from J, with 23 bases between. CDR3 length equals 15 residues. CDR3 in DNA: TGTGCCACCAGCACCCCCCAGGCCGTCCGGGAGACCCAGTACTTC. This encodes CATSTPQAVRETQYF.

J is TRBJ1-5 and V is TRBV7-8; D uncertain. V dropped 1 base and J dropped 4 bases, with 11 bases sitting between them. This CDR3 is built from 15 residues. Per germline, CDR1 SGHVS and CDR2 FQNEAQ. The CDR3, as DNA: TGTGCCAGCAGCTTAGGAGTCCTACTGAATCAGCCCCAGCATTTT. Translated, it gives CASSLGVLLNQPQHF. The full variable domain, rest sourced from reference TRBV7-8 and TRBJ1-5, is GAGVSQSPRYKVAKRGQDVALRCDPISGHVSLFWYQQALGQGPEFLTYFQNEAQLDKSGLPSDRFFAERPEGSVSTLKIQRTQQEDSAVYLCASSLGVLLNQPQHFGDGTRLSIL.